A selection of T cell receptor beta chains follows, all from one sample in a study of cytomegalovirus exposure and HLA in healthy donors. Sequencing was performed with immunoSEQ multiplex PCR; in TCRdb, only in-frame clones are kept and a portion is missing. The table has about 200,000 clones, roughly 80% seen once; the top ten hold 2.9%. The material sequenced was PBMCs. The receptors were sampled from a man younger than 45 in good health and CMV-seronegative. Both conserved end residues are part of each CDR3. Each record gives: D gene, V gene, J gene, clone size, CDR3 protein, CDR3 DNA. D genes are given only for firm matches. Clone size is stated in some rows and not others, as once, few, many or a class when expanded.

>TRBD2|TRBV28|TRBJ2-7|NA
CAGWEGRVREQYF
TGTGCCGGCTGGGAGGGAAGGGTAAGGGAGCAGTACTTC
>NA|TRBV11-1|TRBJ2-7|few
CASSQWGLSYEQYF
TGTGCCAGCAGCCAGTGGGGCCTCTCCTACGAGCAGTACTTC
>NA|TRBV5-4|TRBJ2-5|few
CASSLPRQETQYF
TGTGCCAGCAGCTTGCCTAGGCAAGAGACCCAGTACTTC
>NA|TRBV11-2|TRBJ1-1|NA
CASSLNRANTEAFF
TGTGCCAGCAGCTTGAACAGGGCTAACACTGAAGCTTTCTTT
>TRBD1|TRBV28|TRBJ1-2|NA
CASSLGDRGIRIDGYTF
TGTGCCAGCAGTTTGGGGGACAGGGGTATTAGGATTGATGGCTACACCTTC
>TRBD1|TRBV15|TRBJ1-2|NA
CATSRGVEGAKGYTF
TGTGCCACCAGCAGAGGGGTGGAGGGGGCGAAGGGCTACACCTTC
>TRBD1|TRBV5-1|TRBJ1-4|NA
CASSPDRGPTNEKLFF
TGCGCCAGCAGTCCCGACAGGGGGCCAACTAATGAAAAACTGTTTTTT
>NA|TRBV4-2|TRBJ2-1|NA
CASSQALNEQFF
TGTGCCAGCAGCCAAGCCTTAAATGAGCAGTTCTTC
>NA|TRBV5-3|TRBJ1-5|NA
CARSSDKQGFQPQHF
TGTGCCAGAAGCAGCGATAAACAGGGTTTTCAGCCCCAGCATTTT
>TRBD2|TRBV19|TRBJ2-3|NA
CASSIRGRGADTQYF
TGTGCCAGTAGTATAAGAGGGCGGGGGGCGGATACGCAGTATTTT
>NA|TRBV28|TRBJ1-2|NA
CASSPTAAPAVWPF
TGTGCCAGCAGTCCGACAGCTGCCCCAGCCGTTTGGCCCTTC
>NA|TRBV7-9|TRBJ1-2|NA
CASSSLQGRQKIGYTF
TGTGCCAGCAGCTCTCTCCAGGGAAGGCAGAAAATAGGCTACACCTTC
>NA|TRBV7-6|TRBJ1-4|NA
CASSLRGTATTNEKLFF
TGTGCCAGCAGCTTAAGGGGGACCGCGACAACTAATGAAAAACTGTTTTTT
>NA|TRBV7-9|TRBJ2-7|NA
CSSSLRGGVHEQYF
TGTTCCAGCAGCTTACGAGGGGGTGTACACGAGCAGTACTTC
>NA|TRBV27|TRBJ2-2|NA
CASSLWTVNTGELFF
TGTGCCAGCAGTTTATGGACAGTGAACACCGGGGAGCTGTTTTTT
>NA|TRBV6-6|TRBJ1-5|NA
CASSPDYSNQPQHF
TGTGCCAGCAGCCCGGACTATAGCAATCAGCCCCAGCATTTT
>NA|TRBV5-6|TRBJ2-6|NA
CASSLEDGYSGASVLTF
TGTGCCAGCAGCTTGGAAGACGGATACTCTGGGGCCAGCGTCCTGACTTTC
>NA|TRBV11-2|TRBJ1-2|once
CASSLDRTDFYGYTF
TGTGCCAGCAGCTTAGATAGGACGGACTTTTATGGCTACACCTTC
>NA|TRBV19|TRBJ1-5|NA
CASRPLGGQPQHF
TGTGCCTCCCGTCCCCTAGGGGGACAGCCCCAGCATTTT
>TRBD1|TRBV7-9|TRBJ2-1|NA
CASSPGQANNEQFF
TGTGCCAGCAGCCCGGGACAGGCGAACAATGAGCAGTTCTTC
>NA|TRBV6-5|TRBJ1-4|NA
CASRPGGSSNEKLFF
TGTGCCAGCAGGCCCGGGGGGAGTTCTAATGAAAAACTGTTTTTT
>TRBD1|TRBV2|TRBJ1-1|NA
CASRWTGGTNTEAFF
TGTGCCAGCAGGTGGACAGGGGGAACGAACACTGAAGCTTTCTTT
>NA|TRBV28|TRBJ1-6|NA
CASSLLNSPLHF
TGTGCCAGCAGCCTCTTAAATTCACCCCTCCACTTT